Listed here are 5 T cell receptor beta chains from one sample, sequenced in a study of beta chain features in type 1 diabetes. Study-level results: Within each of all four CD4+ subsets, Type 1 diabetes patients had TCRB CDR3s that were moderately but significantly shorter.

TCRB transcripts that were expressed got sequenced, as all of the isolated RNA had been reverse transcribed. The method was immunoSEQ multiplex PCR; TCRdb's version includes in-frame clones alone and lacks a portion of them. The repertoire holds under 350,000 clones, roughly 24% seen once, with about 0.011% in the top ten. These TCRs are of unknown antigen specificity. The sequenced material came from naive CD4+ T cells from blood. Every receptor here comes from a woman aged 25 to 39 with type 1 diabetes.

The chain employs TRBV11-2 and TRBJ2-2; D ambiguous. Between the trimmed V and J ends, which lost 5 bases and 4 bases, there was a span of 14 bases. Germline loops: CDR1 SGHAT, CDR2 FQNNGV. The CDR3 is made up of 15 amino acids. CDR3 DNA: TGTGCCAGCAGCCCGTGGGCAGGCCCCACCGGGGAGCTGTTTTTT. As protein: CASSPWAGPTGELFF.

V is TRBV4-1 and J is TRBJ2-7; 9 bases map to TRBD1. Per germline, CDR1 MGHRA and CDR2 YSYEKL. The CDR3 loop spans 14 amino acids. The V and J ends lost 2 bases and 5 bases, in that order; junction bases with no gene match: 4. The CDR3 nucleotides are TGCGCCAGCAGCCAATTGCACAGGGGGCACGAGCAGTACTTC. Translation: CASSQLHRGHEQYF.

As regards this clone: The sample holds other DNA sequences that translate to the same CDR3. The rearrangement uses TRBV28 and TRBJ1-2, with D hard to call. CDR1 MDHEN and CDR2 SYDVKM come from the germline V gene. Deletions cut 6 bases from V and 0 bases from J, with 2 bases between. The CDR3 extends over 11 amino acids. The CDR3 DNA reads TGTGCCAGCAGCACTAACTATGGCTACACCTTC. Its translation is CASSTNYGYTF.

This clone was picked up a small number of times. The V call is TRBV30, the J call TRBJ2-1; TRBD2 matches 8 bases. Per germline, CDR1 GTSNPN and CDR2 SVGIG (reference sequence). Trimming removed 2 bases from V and 8 bases from J; junction bases left unmatched: 2. This CDR3 region has 12 residues. The CDR3 nucleotides read TGTGCCTGGAGTCCGGGGGGGGATGAGCAGTTCTTC. Translating gives CAWSPGGDEQFF.

This clone was observed a handful of times. This chain uses TRBV9 with TRBJ2-7; D possibly corresponds to TRBD1 (6 bases). Germline V CDR1 and CDR2: SGDLS, YYNGEE. This CDR3 contains 14 residues. V lost 2 bases, J lost 1 base, and 10 bases lay in between. The CDR3 sequence: CASSVHRASYEQYF. The CDR3 DNA is TGTGCCAGCAGCGTTCACAGGGCATCCTACGAGCAGTACTTC.